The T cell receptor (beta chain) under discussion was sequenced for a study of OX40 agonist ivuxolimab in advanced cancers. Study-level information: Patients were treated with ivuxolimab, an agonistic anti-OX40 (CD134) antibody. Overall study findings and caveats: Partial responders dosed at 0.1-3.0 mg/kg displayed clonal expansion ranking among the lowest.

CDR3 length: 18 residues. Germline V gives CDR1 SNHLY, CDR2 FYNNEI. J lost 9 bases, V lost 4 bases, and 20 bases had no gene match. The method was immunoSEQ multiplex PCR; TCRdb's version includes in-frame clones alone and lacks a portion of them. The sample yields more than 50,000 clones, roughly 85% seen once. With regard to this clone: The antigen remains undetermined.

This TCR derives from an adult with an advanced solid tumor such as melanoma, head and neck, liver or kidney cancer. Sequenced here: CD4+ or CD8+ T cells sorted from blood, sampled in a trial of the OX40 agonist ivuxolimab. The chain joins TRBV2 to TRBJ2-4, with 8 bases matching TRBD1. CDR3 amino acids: CASSAYMRPDRVMGIQYF. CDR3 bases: TGTGCCAGCAGTGCCTATATGCGTCCGGACAGGGTCATGGGCATTCAGTACTTC. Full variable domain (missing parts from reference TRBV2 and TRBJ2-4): EPEVTQTPSHQVTQMGQEVILRCVPISNHLYFYWYRQILGQKVEFLVSFYNNEISEKSEIFDDQFSVERPDGSNFTLKIRSTKLEDSAMYFCASSAYMRPDRVMGIQYFGAGTRLSVL.